The entry below gives a single T cell receptor (beta chain) sequence along with its context. Its antigen remains unidentified. Data came from immunoSEQ multiplex PCR; TCRdb stores just in-frame clones and leaves some out. The data contain just under 95,000 clones, 85% to 90% of them singletons. This specimen belongs to a study of T cell responses to AZD1222 COVID-19 vaccine. Findings and limits, study-wide: Unmutated regions of variants are reportedly targeted by nearly half of spike-specific TCRs. CD4 TCRs covered the whole spike, strongest at regions 160-218 and 743-854. Rises in breadth and depth of Spike-specific TCRs came after two AZD1222 doses. Clonal diversity may have been underestimated in mostly white British donors.

Germline-derived CDR1 and CDR2 are SEHNR and FQNEAQ (reference sequence). Trimming pared 5 bases from V and 7 bases from J, leaving 17 bases between. This CDR3 contains 14 residues. This sequence originates from an adult in good health. J is TRBJ1-2 and V is TRBV7-9; D perhaps matches TRBD1 (5 bases). The sample in question was peripheral blood, obtained on day 0 of AZD1222 vaccination. CDR3 DNA: TGTGCCAGCAGCAGCCGGGACCTCAGCGGTGGCTACACCTTC. Amino acid sequence: CASSSRDLSGGYTF.